Listed here are 9 T cell receptor beta chains from one sample, sequenced in a study of T cell responses to AZD1222 COVID-19 vaccine. Sequenced by immunoSEQ multiplex PCR; TCRdb stores in-frame clones only, minus some. The data contain fewer than 200,000 clones, roughly 92% of them singletons. This material consisted of peripheral blood, taken on day 0 of AZD1222 vaccination. Every receptor here comes from an adult in good health.

The V call is TRBV5-4, the J call TRBJ1-1; D gene unclear. V lost 0 bases and J 6 bases, leaving 12 bases between the germline ends. Germline V gene sequence: CDR1 SGHNT, CDR2 YYREEE (reference sequence). CDR3 length equals 14 residues. Here the CDR3 reads CASSLDFDVSEAFF. DNA for the CDR3: TGTGCCAGCAGCTTGGACTTCGATGTTTCTGAAGCTTTCTTT. The full variable domain, in which reference TRBV5-4 and TRBJ1-1 provide the parts outside the CDR3, is ETGVTQSPTHLIKTRGQQVTLRCSSQSGHNTVSWYQQALGQGPQFIFQYYREEENGRGNFPPRFSGLQFPNYSSELNVNALELDDSALYLCASSLDFDVSEAFFGQGTRLTVV.

This sequence joins TRBV11-2 and TRBJ1-4; TRBD1 matches at 8 bases. CDR1 and CDR2 (germline): SGHAT, FQNNGV. The CDR3 sequence is 15 residues long. V gave up 5 bases and J gave up 8 bases; unmatched junction bases: 10. The CDR3 bases are TGTGCCAGCAGCATTGGACAGGGTGTTAAGGAAAAACTGTTTTTT. It yields the protein CASSIGQGVKEKLFF.

CDR3 in DNA: TGTGCCAGCAGCTTATCCGGTGCAGATACGCAGTATTTT. Translating it yields CASSLSGADTQYF. The chain employs TRBV11-2 and TRBJ2-3; no firm D call. V lost 2 bases and J lost 4, with 7 bases in between. Germline CDR1 reads SGHAT; CDR2 reads FQNNGV. CDR3 length equals 13 residues.

The chain couples TRBV19 to TRBJ1-1; D possibly corresponds to TRBD1 (5 bases). This CDR3 is 14 amino acids long. Germline CDR1 is LNHDA and CDR2 is SQIVND (reference sequence). V shed 2 bases and J shed 5 bases, with 12 bases lying between them. The chain's CDR3 is CASSITTGRTEAFF. CDR3 DNA sequence: TGTGCCAGTAGTATAACAACAGGCAGAACTGAAGCTTTCTTT.

As to this clone: At one boundary the junction diverges from the germline segment, which might be a read error. The chain has TRBV6-2 or TRBV6-3 and TRBJ2-1; D may be TRBD1 (6 bases). Germline V gives CDR1 MNHEY, CDR2 SVGEGT. This CDR3 region has 16 residues. The CDR3 reads CASSYSAGASSNEQFF. DNA of the CDR3: TGTGCCAGCAGTTACTCGGCAGGGGCCTCCTCCAATGAGCAGTTCTTC.

V gene TRBV2 combines with J gene TRBJ1-1; TRBD1 aligns across 11 bases. The CDR3 is 14 residues long. The germline gives CDR1 SNHLY, CDR2 FYNNEI. V dropped 3 bases and J dropped 4; count of bases not matched to a gene: 1. CDR3 nucleotide sequence: TGTGCCAGCAGTGACGGACAGGGGGCCACTGAAGCTTTCTTT. It codes for CASSDGQGATEAFF.

This sequence joins TRBV4-2 and TRBJ1-5; D possibly corresponds to TRBD1 (5 bases). This CDR3 has 15 residues. The V end was cut by 1 base, the J end by 2 bases, with 9 bases between. Per the germline V gene, CDR1 is LGHNA and CDR2 is YNFKEQ. CDR3 loop: CASSQVVGGNQPQHF. The CDR3 DNA is TGTGCCAGCAGCCAAGTGGTAGGGGGCAATCAGCCCCAGCATTTT.

The rearrangement links TRBV29-1 to TRBJ2-5; no reliable D call. Germline V CDR1 and CDR2: SQVTM, ANQGSEA. Trimming stripped 6 bases from V and 2 bases from J, with 25 bases between. This CDR3 region has 17 residues. This CDR3 reads CSVDIGAHPFRQETQYF. The DNA of the CDR3 is TGCAGCGTCGATATTGGAGCTCACCCTTTTCGACAAGAGACCCAGTACTTC. The full variable domain, in which reference TRBV29-1 and TRBJ2-5 provide the parts outside the CDR3, is SAVISQKPSRDICQRGTSLTIQCQVDSQVTMMFWYRQQPGQSLTLIATANQGSEATYESGFVIDKFPISRPNLTFSTLTVSNMSPEDSSIYLCSVDIGAHPFRQETQYFGPGTRLLVL.

This clone was observed a single time. The chain uses TRBV12-3 or TRBV12-4 and TRBJ1-2, with 11 bases aligning to TRBD1. Trimming took 8 bases from V and 4 from J; bases not matched to a gene: 3. This CDR3 spans 13 amino acids. CDR3 nucleotides: TGTGCCAGCGGGACAGGGGGACTCTATGGCTACACCTTC. Amino acid sequence: CASGTGGLYGYTF.